This is a list of T cell receptor beta chains from one sample in a study of shared clonotypes between healthy human individuals. The protocol was immunoSEQ multiplex PCR, while the TCRdb copy is restricted to in-frame clones and leaves out a portion. The table records approximately 2,000,000 clones, 93% of them present only once. Source material: naive CD8+ T cells from PBMCs. The receptors shown here come from a man aged 18 to 35 in good health. Some clones in this sample may be carry-over from other donors' samples. Each CDR3 is given with its conserved first and last residue. A D gene is named only where the DNA matches it firmly. For some rows the clone size is stated as once, few or many, or as a class when expanded; others skip it.

TRBD2,TRBV28,TRBJ2-7,once,CASNLERTSGSYEQYF,TGTGCCAGCAACCTAGAACGGACTAGCGGTTCCTACGAGCAGTACTTC
TRBD1,TRBV7-6,TRBJ2-2,-,CASSLPTGVNTGELFF,TGTGCCAGCAGCTTACCGACAGGGGTGAACACCGGGGAGCTGTTTTTT
TRBD2,TRBV6-1,TRBJ2-7,-,CASSGRTSGLYEQYF,TGTGCCAGCAGTGGCCGGACTAGCGGGCTCTACGAGCAGTACTTC
TRBD1,TRBV4-1,TRBJ2-1,-,CASSLLKGDRGFYNEQFF,TGCGCCAGCAGCCTGCTGAAGGGGGACAGGGGTTTCTACAATGAGCAGTTCTTC
-,TRBV6-1,TRBJ1-4,-,CASSEGSLGEKLFF,TGTGCCAGCAGCGAGGGGTCCCTCGGTGAAAAACTGTTTTTT
-,TRBV11-2,TRBJ1-1,-,CASSFFRNTEAFF,TGTGCCAGCAGCTTCTTCAGGAATACTGAAGCTTTCTTT
-,TRBV9,TRBJ1-3,-,CASTASPSPSGNTIYF,TGTGCCAGCACCGCCTCCCCCAGCCCCTCTGGAAACACCATATATTTT
-,TRBV7-8,TRBJ1-2,-,CASSRSWGSNYGYTF,TGTGCCAGCAGCCGCTCGTGGGGCTCAAACTATGGCTACACCTTC
-,TRBV11-2,TRBJ2-1,few,CASSWTRGGPNEQFF,TGTGCCAGCAGCTGGACTAGGGGGGGCCCGAATGAGCAGTTCTTC
-,TRBV7-3,TRBJ1-1,-,CASSLTGNLFEAFF,TGTGCCAGCAGCTTAACCGGGAACCTCTTTGAAGCTTTCTTT
TRBD1,TRBV2,TRBJ2-2,-,CASRGDRTNTGELFF,TGTGCCAGCAGGGGGGACAGGACGAACACCGGGGAGCTGTTTTTT
TRBD1,TRBV5-5,TRBJ1-5,-,CASSPDRGAQPQHF,TGTGCCAGCAGCCCCGACAGGGGAGCTCAGCCCCAGCATTTT
-,TRBV7-9,TRBJ2-1,-,CASSLSTGLSYQFF,TGTGCCAGCAGCTTATCGACCGGGTTATCGTATCAGTTCTTC
-,TRBV11-3,TRBJ1-5,-,CASSPADQPQHF,TGTGCCAGCAGCCCCGCTGATCAGCCCCAGCATTTT
-,TRBV10-3,TRBJ1-2,-,CAIRSLTDNYGYTF,TGTGCCATCAGAAGCCTGACGGACAACTATGGCTACACCTTC
TRBD1,TRBV25-1,TRBJ1-1,once,CASSEYPPTGGESTEAFF,TGTGCCAGCAGTGAATATCCCCCGACAGGGGGCGAATCCACTGAAGCTTTCTTT
-,TRBV19,TRBJ2-2,-,CASWGYTGELFF,TGTGCCAGTTGGGGTTACACCGGGGAGCTGTTTTTT
TRBD2,TRBV28,TRBJ2-7,-,CASSLDLAGGPSEQYF,TGTGCCAGCAGTTTAGATCTAGCGGGAGGGCCCTCCGAGCAGTACTTC
-,TRBV19,TRBJ1-4,-,CASVEVPGGEKLFF,TGTGCCAGTGTCGAGGTTCCCGGAGGTGAAAAACTGTTTTTT
-,TRBV27,TRBJ2-3,-,CASSSIPPDTQYF,TGTGCCAGCAGTTCTATCCCTCCGGATACGCAGTATTTT
-,TRBV6-1,TRBJ2-2,-,CASSEWGTGELFF,TGTGCCAGCAGTGAATGGGGGACCGGGGAGCTGTTTTTT
-,TRBV28,TRBJ2-7,once,CASSLEQFYEQYF,TGTGCCAGCAGTTTGGAACAGTTCTACGAGCAGTACTTC
-,TRBV15,TRBJ2-2,-,CAILRRDTGELFF,TGTGCCATCCTTCGTAGGGACACCGGGGAGCTGTTTTTT
-,TRBV28,TRBJ1-2,-,CASSVRTSFYGYTF,TGTGCCAGCAGTGTTCGGACAAGCTTTTATGGCTACACCTTC
TRBD1,TRBV6-6,TRBJ1-2,once,CASSYVWDRGNYGYTF,TGTGCCAGCAGTTACGTGTGGGACAGGGGGAACTATGGCTACACCTTC
-,TRBV15,TRBJ1-3,-,CATSREGGRSSGNTIYF,TGTGCCACCAGCAGAGAGGGGGGCAGAAGCTCTGGAAACACCATATATTTT
-,TRBV5-1,TRBJ1-1,-,CASSRAGRDQNTEAFF,TGCGCCAGCAGCCGGGCTGGGAGAGACCAGAACACTGAAGCTTTCTTT
-,TRBV7-9,TRBJ2-1,once,CASSLAPLANEQFF,TGTGCCAGCAGCTTAGCGCCCCTCGCCAATGAGCAGTTCTTC
-,TRBV2,TRBJ2-3,-,CASSEKGPKPTDTQYF,TGTGCCAGCAGTGAAAAGGGGCCTAAACCCACAGATACGCAGTATTTT
-,TRBV19,TRBJ2-3,-,CASSPRGTDTQYF,TGTGCCAGTAGTCCCCGGGGCACAGATACGCAGTATTTT
TRBD2,TRBV9,TRBJ2-1,-,CASSVSGREVNNEQFF,TGTGCCAGCAGCGTTAGCGGGCGGGAGGTAAACAATGAGCAGTTCTTC
-,TRBV6-5,TRBJ2-1,-,CASSSSRPQVGQFF,TGTGCCAGCAGTTCTTCCCGACCCCAGGTTGGGCAGTTCTTC
TRBD2,TRBV27,TRBJ2-1,-,CASSPSGRGNEQFF,TGTGCCAGCAGTCCTAGCGGGAGGGGCAATGAGCAGTTCTTC
-,TRBV9,TRBJ2-3,-,CASSVKDASHTQYF,TGTGCCAGCAGCGTAAAGGACGCCTCCCATACGCAGTATTTT
-,TRBV6-5,TRBJ2-5,-,CASSYAMGETQYF,TGTGCCAGCAGTTACGCGATGGGGGAGACCCAGTACTTC
TRBD1,TRBV9,TRBJ2-5,once,CASSEAGGWGETQYF,TGTGCCAGCAGCGAGGCAGGGGGCTGGGGGGAGACCCAGTACTTC
-,TRBV28,TRBJ1-5,-,CASRWGYQPQHF,TGTGCCAGCAGATGGGGATATCAGCCCCAGCATTTT
TRBD1,TRBV9,TRBJ2-7,once,CASSLRDSPFGKEQYF,TGTGCCAGCAGCCTCCGGGACAGTCCTTTTGGGAAGGAGCAGTACTTC
-,TRBV19,TRBJ1-1,-,CASSPQTRETEAFF,TGTGCCAGTAGTCCTCAGACACGTGAGACTGAAGCTTTCTTT
-,TRBV5-4,TRBJ2-1,-,CASSSGDFWAHNEQFF,TGTGCCAGCAGCTCGGGCGACTTTTGGGCCCACAATGAGCAGTTCTTC
TRBD1,TRBV27,TRBJ2-7,-,CASSATGSVLEQYF,TGTGCCAGCAGCGCGACAGGGAGTGTGCTCGAGCAGTACTTC
TRBD1,TRBV11-2,TRBJ1-5,-,CASSPGRGQPQHF,TGTGCCAGCAGCCCCGGCAGGGGGCAGCCCCAGCATTTT
-,TRBV30,TRBJ2-2,-,CAWSKRESGELFF,TGTGCCTGGAGTAAGAGGGAGTCCGGGGAGCTGTTTTTT
TRBD1,TRBV6-5,TRBJ2-7,-,CASSDSGTGAYEQYF,TGTGCCAGCAGTGACTCCGGGACAGGAGCCTACGAGCAGTACTTC
-,TRBV28,TRBJ2-2,-,CASSWTATGELFF,TGTGCCAGCAGTTGGACTGCTACCGGGGAGCTGTTTTTT
TRBD2,TRBV7-6,TRBJ2-7,-,CASSPRGVYEQYF,TGTGCCAGCAGCCCGCGGGGGGTCTACGAGCAGTACTTC
-,TRBV27,TRBJ1-5,-,CASSLGWRGNQPQHF,TGTGCCAGCAGTTTAGGGTGGAGGGGCAATCAGCCCCAGCATTTT